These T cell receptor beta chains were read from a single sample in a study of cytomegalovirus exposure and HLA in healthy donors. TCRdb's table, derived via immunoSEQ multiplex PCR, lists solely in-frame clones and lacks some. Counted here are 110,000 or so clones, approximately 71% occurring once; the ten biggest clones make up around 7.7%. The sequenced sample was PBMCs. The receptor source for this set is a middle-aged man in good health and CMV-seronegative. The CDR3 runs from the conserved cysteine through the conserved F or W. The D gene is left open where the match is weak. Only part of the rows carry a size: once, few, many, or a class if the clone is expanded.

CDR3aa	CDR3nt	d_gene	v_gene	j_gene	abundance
CASSPLEGSPRDGYTF	TGTGCCAGCAGTCCCCTGGAGGGCTCACCTAGGGATGGCTACACCTTC	.	TRBV27	TRBJ1-2	many
CASGLGGAGEKLFF	TGTGCTAGTGGTTTAGGGGGGGCCGGGGAAAAACTGTTTTTT	.	TRBV12-5	TRBJ1-4	.
CASSLTFTSGHHQETQYF	TGTGCCAGCAGCTTAACGTTCACGTCAGGTCATCACCAAGAGACCCAGTACTTC	.	TRBV7-3	TRBJ2-5	.
CASSFRSRGLYEQFF	TGTGCCAGCAGCTTCAGGTCTAGGGGGCTATATGAGCAGTTCTTC	TRBD1	TRBV5-6	TRBJ2-1	.
CATGGGGTEAFF	TGTGCCACTGGGGGGGGAGGCACTGAAGCTTTCTTT	.	TRBV25-1	TRBJ1-1	.
CASSVGAGALSHEQYF	TGTGCCAGCAGCGTAGGAGCGGGGGCCCTCTCTCACGAGCAGTACTTC	TRBD2	TRBV9	TRBJ2-7	.
CASSQKQGWDTQYF	TGCGCCAGCAGCCAAAAACAGGGGTGGGATACGCAGTATTTT	TRBD1	TRBV4-1	TRBJ2-3	.
CASSQGADGEQYF	TGTGCCAGCAGTCAAGGAGCAGACGGGGAGCAGTACTTC	.	TRBV7-2	TRBJ2-7	once
CASSFQGYDGYTF	TGTGCCAGCAGCTTCCAGGGGTACGATGGCTACACCTTC	.	TRBV14	TRBJ1-2	.
CASSLLSSWVLAGAEDTQYF	TGTGCCAGCAGTTTATTAAGTTCATGGGTGCTAGCGGGGGCTGAAGATACGCAGTATTTT	TRBD2	TRBV27	TRBJ2-3	few
CASSQGQVYGYTF	TGTGCCAGCAGCCAGGGACAGGTCTATGGCTACACCTTC	TRBD1	TRBV14	TRBJ1-2	.
CASSPGGQNQPQHF	TGTGCCAGCAGCCCCGGAGGGCAGAATCAGCCCCAGCATTTT	.	TRBV6-6	TRBJ1-5	.
CASSQDHLAGGDNEQFF	TGCGCCAGCAGCCAAGATCATCTAGCGGGGGGGGACAATGAGCAGTTCTTC	TRBD2	TRBV4-3	TRBJ2-1	.
CASSSQNLEQYF	TGTGCCAGCAGTTCCCAGAATCTCGAGCAGTACTTC	.	TRBV6-5	TRBJ2-7	.
CASSEIGRGPGTF	TGTGCCAGCAGTGAAATCGGCAGGGGCCCAGGCACCTTC	.	TRBV6-1	TRBJ1-2	.
CASSVYAPEQGYSPLHF	TGTGCCAGCAGCGTATACGCCCCCGAACAGGGTTATTCACCCCTCCACTTT	.	TRBV27	TRBJ1-6	.
CASSPARIQQGAVHF	TGTGCCAGCAGTCCTGCCCGAATACAACAGGGTGCGGTCCACTTT	.	TRBV6-1	TRBJ1-6	.
CASKGMWGQTSYEQYF	TGTGCCAGCAAAGGTATGTGGGGGCAGACGTCCTACGAGCAGTACTTC	.	TRBV28	TRBJ2-7	.
CASSIGGHGVAGEQYF	TGTGCCAGTAGTATAGGGGGACACGGGGTTGCCGGGGAGCAGTACTTC	.	TRBV19	TRBJ2-7	.
CASSAPGVGANVLTF	TGTGCCAGCAGCGCGCCGGGAGTCGGGGCCAACGTCCTGACTTTC	.	TRBV5-6	TRBJ2-6	once
CASSKRRGLAGGLSYNEQFF	TGTGCCAGCAGCAAACGTCGGGGACTAGCGGGGGGGCTTTCCTACAATGAGCAGTTCTTC	TRBD2	TRBV9	TRBJ2-1	.
CASKANRIYEQYF	TGTGCCAGCAAGGCGAACAGGATCTACGAGCAGTACTTC	.	TRBV2	TRBJ2-7	.
CAISESTGTGDSPLHF	TGTGCCATCAGTGAGTCGACGGGGACAGGAGATTCACCCCTCCACTTT	TRBD1	TRBV10-3	TRBJ1-6	.
CSVDLGHINYGYTF	TGCAGCGTTGACTTGGGACACATTAACTATGGCTACACCTTC	.	TRBV29-1	TRBJ1-2	.
CASSPMEGPTNTEAFF	TGTGCCAGCAGCCCCATGGAGGGGCCTACGAACACTGAAGCTTTCTTT	.	TRBV7-2	TRBJ1-1	.
CASSGDRGAYEQYF	TGTGCCAGCAGCGGTGACAGGGGGGCCTACGAGCAGTACTTC	TRBD1	TRBV9	TRBJ2-7	few
CASSVVGQGSNEQYF	TGTGCCAGCAGCGTAGTAGGACAGGGTTCTAACGAGCAGTACTTC	TRBD1	TRBV9	TRBJ2-7	.
CASSIGRGTDTQYF	TGTGCCAGTAGTATTGGGCGGGGCACAGATACGCAGTATTTT	.	TRBV19	TRBJ2-3	.
CASSQGWGGQPQHF	TGCGCCAGCAGCCAAGGGTGGGGGGGTCAGCCCCAGCATTTT	.	TRBV4-1	TRBJ1-5	once
CASSPWRGTYNEQFF	TGTGCCAGCAGCCCTTGGCGGGGTACGTACAATGAGCAGTTCTTC	.	TRBV5-5	TRBJ2-1	.
CASSRSGGKNNEQFF	TGCGCCAGCAGCCGGAGCGGGGGAAAAAACAATGAGCAGTTCTTC	TRBD2	TRBV5-1	TRBJ2-1	.
CASSVEWLNTEAFF	TGTGCCAGCAGCGTAGAATGGCTGAACACTGAAGCTTTCTTT	.	TRBV9	TRBJ1-1	.
CASSVHPGLGGQETQYF	TGTGCCAGCAGCGTGCACCCGGGACTAGGAGGGCAAGAGACCCAGTACTTC	TRBD2	TRBV5-4	TRBJ2-5	.
CASGGVSGVGTQYF	TGTGCCAGCGGGGGGGTTAGCGGGGTAGGTACGCAGTATTTT	TRBD2	TRBV2	TRBJ2-3	.
CASSLIVGGRAGELFF	TGTGCCAGCAGCTTAATTGTTGGAGGGCGCGCCGGGGAGCTGTTTTTT	.	TRBV7-8	TRBJ2-2	.
CASSRLAGENTGELFF	TGTGCCAGCAGTCGGCTTGCGGGGGAGAACACCGGGGAGCTGTTTTTT	TRBD2	TRBV5-5	TRBJ2-2	once
CASREGNEKLFF	TGTGCCAGCAGAGAGGGTAATGAAAAACTGTTTTTT	.	TRBV2	TRBJ1-4	.
CASSVGSGGIYEQYF	TGTGCCAGCAGCGTAGGGAGCGGGGGGATCTACGAGCAGTACTTC	TRBD2	TRBV9	TRBJ2-7	.
CASSAGQGGYEQYF	TGTGCCAGCAGCGCGGGACAGGGGGGGTACGAGCAGTACTTC	TRBD1	TRBV28	TRBJ2-7	.
CASSPTGVDSYGYTF	TGTGCCAGCAGCCCGACAGGGGTTGATAGCTATGGCTACACCTTC	TRBD1	TRBV6-4	TRBJ1-2	few
CASSQGTSDERYF	TGTGCCAGCAGCCAAGGGACTAGCGACGAGCGGTACTTC	TRBD2	TRBV4-2	TRBJ2-7	.
CASRKNGQGETQYF	TGTGCCAGCAGGAAAAATGGACAGGGAGAGACCCAGTACTTC	TRBD1	TRBV27	TRBJ2-5	.
CASSSPGGGLAGWGTQYF	TGTGCCAGCAGCTCCCCCGGGGGCGGACTAGCGGGGTGGGGGACCCAGTACTTC	TRBD2	TRBV7-2	TRBJ2-5	.
CASSFDSGGELFF	TGTGCCAGCAGCTTTGACTCGGGCGGGGAGCTGTTTTTT	.	TRBV7-3	TRBJ2-2	.
CASWDRPNQPQHF	TGTGCCAGCTGGGACAGGCCTAATCAGCCCCAGCATTTT	TRBD1	TRBV14	TRBJ1-5	.
CASSIKVETEAFF	TGTGCCAGTAGTATTAAGGTGGAGACTGAAGCTTTCTTT	.	TRBV19	TRBJ1-1	.
CASSTDRVGANQPQHF	TGTGCCAGTAGTACGGACAGGGTAGGTGCCAATCAGCCCCAGCATTTT	TRBD1	TRBV19	TRBJ1-5	.
CASSQWQGGNTEAFF	TGTGCCAGCAGCCAATGGCAGGGTGGAAACACTGAAGCTTTCTTT	.	TRBV28	TRBJ1-1	.
CASMQAEGSYEQYF	TGCGCCAGCATGCAGGCGGAGGGGTCCTACGAGCAGTACTTC	.	TRBV5-1	TRBJ2-7	.
CASSQDGGTSNEKLFF	TGCGCCAGCAGCCAAGATGGCGGGACCTCTAATGAAAAACTGTTTTTT	.	TRBV4-3	TRBJ1-4	.
CASSRVQGRGELFF	TGTGCCAGCAGCCGAGTCCAGGGGCGGGGGGAGCTGTTTTTT	.	TRBV11-2	TRBJ2-2	few
CASSQRGGLESPLHF	TGTGCCAGCAGCCAGCGGGGAGGGTTAGAATCACCCCTCCACTTT	.	TRBV7-6	TRBJ1-6	.
CASSPGTDTDTQYF	TGTGCCAGCAGCCCGGGAACTGACACAGATACGCAGTATTTT	.	TRBV9	TRBJ2-3	few
CASSPGPGGEQYF	TGCGCCAGCAGCCCCGGACCAGGGGGCGAGCAGTACTTC	TRBD1	TRBV5-1	TRBJ2-7	.
CASSVLGGRGADTQYF	TGTGCCAGCAGCGTTTTGGGGGGTCGAGGGGCAGATACGCAGTATTTT	.	TRBV9	TRBJ2-3	once